The present T cell receptor (beta chain) was sequenced within a study of cytomegalovirus exposure and HLA in healthy donors. The PCR used 60 Vbeta and 13 Jbeta primers. Measured with immunoSEQ multiplex PCR; TCRdb has only the in-frame clones, and not every one. Here the sample spans 150,000 to 200,000 clones, around nine tenths being singletons. V trimming: 0 bases; J trimming: 7 bases; junction bases outside the gene matches: 8. This CDR3 is 16 amino acids long. Germline assignment: CDR1 LGHNA and CDR2 YNFKEQ. This TCR came from a woman under 30 in good health and CMV-seronegative. This chain joins TRBV4-2 and TRBJ2-1; 8 bases fit TRBD2. The specimen sequenced was PBMCs. The DNA for the CDR3 is TGTGCCAGCAGCCAAGATGGCGCGGGGGGACGGAATGAGCAGTTCTTC. It is translated as CASSQDGAGGRNEQFF.